These 14 T cell receptor beta chains were sequenced from one sample in a study of blood T cell repertoires in COVID-19. TCRdb keeps only in-frame clones here, not all; method: immunoSEQ multiplex PCR. The sample has a few hundred thousand clones, 80% to 90% seen once. Sequencing was done on a sample of PBMCs or T cells enriched from blood (not recorded which). The receptors originated from a woman in her late teens or twenties in a cohort exposed to, infected with or recovered from COVID-19 (not recorded which).

The rearrangement joins TRBV15 to TRBJ1-6; D may be TRBD1 (6 bases). The CDR3 is 15 amino acids. Germline V gives CDR1 LNHNV, CDR2 YYDKDF (reference sequence). V was shortened by 0 bases and J by 9 bases, with 12 bases between the two germline ends. The CDR3 is CATSRDGGRSSPLHF. The CDR3, as DNA: TGTGCCACCAGCAGAGATGGGGGCCGGAGTTCACCCCTCCACTTT. Drawing the rest from reference TRBV15 and TRBJ1-6, the complete variable domain is DAMVIQNPRYQVTQFGKPVTLSCSQTLNHNVMYWYQQKSSQAPKLLFHYYDKDFNNEADTPDNFQSRRPNTSFCFLDIRSPGLGDTAMYLCATSRDGGRSSPLHFGNGTRLTVT.

This clone has a single count. V gene TRBV11-2 combines with J gene TRBJ2-7, with 10 bases that match TRBD2. The CDR3 extends over 14 amino acids. J was trimmed by 7 bases and V by 6 bases; bases with no gene match: 9. Germline lookup yields CDR1 SGHAT and CDR2 FQNNGV. The CDR3 loop reads CASRVAGGPGEQYF. The CDR3 region has the DNA TGTGCCAGCAGGGTAGCGGGAGGCCCCGGGGAGCAGTACTTC.

V usage is TRBV10-3 and J usage is TRBJ1-5; TRBD1 is a possible D gene (6 bases). V dropped 2 bases and J dropped 1 base, with 6 bases sitting between them. Germline V gene data show CDR1 as ENHRY and CDR2 as SYGVKD. The CDR3 consists of 14 residues. This CDR3 reads CAISEGTSNQPQHF. In nucleotides, the CDR3 is TGTGCCATCAGTGAGGGGACAAGCAATCAGCCCCAGCATTTT.

V and J are TRBV6-6 and TRBJ2-1; TRBD1 is a possible D gene (6 bases). The CDR3 extends over 13 amino acids. CDR1 is MNHNY and CDR2 is SVGAGI in the germline V gene (reference sequence). Trimming shortened V by 2 bases and J by 8 bases, and 10 bases separated the two germline ends. This CDR3 reads CASSYTEGDEQFF. The DNA for the CDR3 is TGTGCCAGCAGTTACACTGAGGGGGATGAGCAGTTCTTC.

V and J are TRBV29-1 and TRBJ2-5; 7 bases map to TRBD1. Germline CDR1 reads SQVTM; CDR2 reads ANQGSEA. The junction had 5 bases not matched to a gene; V was cut back by 4 bases and J by 3 bases. This CDR3 region has 13 residues. CDR3 DNA sequence: TGCAGCGTTGTAGTGGACAGGAAAGAGACCCAGTACTTC. Encoded protein: CSVVVDRKETQYF.

The chain is built from TRBV5-1 and TRBJ1-4; D gene unclear. CDR3 size: 14 residues. The V and J ends lost 0 bases and 3 bases respectively, with 6 bases between them. CDR1 is SGHRS and CDR2 is YFSETQ in the germline V gene. CDR3 loop: CASSLERANEKLFF. Here the CDR3 DNA reads TGCGCCAGCAGCTTGGAGAGGGCTAATGAAAAACTGTTTTTT.

The chain has TRBV28 and TRBJ1-1, with D unresolved. The CDR3 spans 15 residues. Germline-derived CDR1 and CDR2 are MDHEN and SYDVKM. Trimming took off 5 bases at V and 3 bases at J, with 16 bases between the two ends. The CDR3 sequence: CASSNAEEGYTEAFF. CDR3 nucleotide sequence: TGTGCCAGCAGTAACGCCGAGGAGGGCTACACTGAAGCTTTCTTT.

This rearrangement joins TRBV10-2 to TRBJ2-7; 7 bases align to TRBD2. Trimming cost V 8 bases and J 2 bases; bases outside gene matches: 6. The germline CDR1 and CDR2 sequences are WSHSY and SAAADI. This CDR3 has 13 amino acids. The DNA of the CDR3 is TGCGCCAGCGACCCGGGAGGCCCCTACGAGCAGTACTTC. As protein: CASDPGGPYEQYF.

The genes are TRBV5-4 and TRBJ1-5, with a possible D match to TRBD1 (6 bases). Germline V lookup: CDR1 SGHNT, CDR2 YYREEE (reference sequence). V lost 0 bases, J lost 6 bases, and 7 bases lay in between. This CDR3 region has 13 residues. The CDR3, as DNA: TGTGCCAGCAGCTTGGACAGGGCTCAGCCCCAGCATTTT. Translated: CASSLDRAQPQHF.

V usage is TRBV7-9 and J usage is TRBJ1-5; the D gene is possibly TRBD1 (5 bases). CDR1 is SEHNR and CDR2 is FQNEAQ in the germline V gene (reference sequence). This CDR3 spans 16 amino acids. The germline V and J ends were trimmed by 5 bases and 2 bases, with 16 bases remaining between them. CDR3 sequence reads: CASSPFGGGGNQPQHF. CDR3 in DNA: TGTGCCAGCAGCCCATTCGGGGGAGGTGGCAATCAGCCCCAGCATTTT. The whole variable domain, filled in from reference TRBV7-9 and TRBJ1-5, reads DTGVSQNPRHKITKRGQNVTFRCDPISEHNRLYWYRQTLGQGPEFLTYFQNEAQLEKSRLLSDRFSAERPKGSFSTLEIQRTEQGDSAMYLCASSPFGGGGNQPQHFGDGTRLSIL.

The count of this clone is one. This rearrangement joins TRBV7-3 to TRBJ2-1, with 9 bases identical to TRBD1. The ends lost 2 bases at V and 8 bases at J; junction bases unmatched: 10. The CDR3 sequence is 16 residues long. CDR1 is SGHTA and CDR2 is FQGTGA in the germline V gene. CDR3 protein: CASSLVGTGFGDEQFF. CDR3 DNA sequence: TGTGCCAGCAGCTTAGTCGGGACAGGGTTTGGGGATGAGCAGTTCTTC.

This clone occurred a few times. The chain links TRBV18 to TRBJ1-6; maybe TRBD1 (5 bases). In germline, CDR1 is KGHSH, CDR2 LQKENI. This CDR3 spans 15 amino acids. The V gene lost 0 bases and the J gene lost 9 bases, with 12 bases spanning the gap. Written as DNA, the CDR3 is TGTGCCAGCTCACCACCTTCAGGGTACGGTTCACCCCTCCACTTT. It specifies CASSPPSGYGSPLHF.

The chain couples TRBV7-8 to TRBJ1-1, with TRBD1 identical over 9 bases. Germline lookup yields CDR1 SGHVS and CDR2 FQNEAQ. The CDR3 contains 17 residues. With V trimmed by 2 bases and J by 3 bases, 10 bases remained unmatched. The CDR3 nucleotides are TGTGCCAGCAGCTTATTTCGACAGGGGGTATTTGACACTGAAGCTTTCTTT. Translating gives CASSLFRQGVFDTEAFF.

This chain joins TRBV5-1 and TRBJ1-2, with D possibly being TRBD1 (6 bases). The CDR3 runs 16 residues. Deletions cut 0 bases from V and 4 bases from J, with 16 bases between. Germline V gene sequence: CDR1 SGHRS, CDR2 YFSETQ. The CDR3 loop is CASSLARDRSPYGYTF. In nucleotides, the CDR3 is TGCGCCAGCAGCTTGGCTCGTGACAGGTCGCCCTATGGCTACACCTTC.